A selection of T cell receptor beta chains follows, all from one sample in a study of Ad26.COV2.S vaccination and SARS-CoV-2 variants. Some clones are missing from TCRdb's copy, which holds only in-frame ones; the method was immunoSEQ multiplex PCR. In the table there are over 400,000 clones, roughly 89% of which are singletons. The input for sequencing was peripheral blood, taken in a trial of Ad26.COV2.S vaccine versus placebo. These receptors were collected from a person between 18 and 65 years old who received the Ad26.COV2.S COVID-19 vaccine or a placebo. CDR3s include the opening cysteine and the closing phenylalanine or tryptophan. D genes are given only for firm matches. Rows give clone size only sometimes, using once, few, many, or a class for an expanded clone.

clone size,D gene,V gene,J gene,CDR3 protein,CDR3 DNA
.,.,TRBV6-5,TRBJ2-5,CASSLLGQETQYF,TGTGCCAGCAGTCTTCTAGGGCAAGAGACCCAGTACTTC
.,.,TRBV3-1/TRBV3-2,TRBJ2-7,CASSQRRTSYEQYF,TGTGCCAGCAGCCAGCGACGGACCTCCTACGAGCAGTACTTC
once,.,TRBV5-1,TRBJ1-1,CASSLRLDTEAFF,TGCGCCAGCAGCCTGAGGTTGGACACTGAAGCTTTCTTT
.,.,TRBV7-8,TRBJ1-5,CASSLAQWQPQHF,TGTGCCAGCAGCTTAGCGCAATGGCAGCCCCAGCATTTT
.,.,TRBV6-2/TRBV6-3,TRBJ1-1,CASSWGSLEAFF,TGTGCCAGCAGTTGGGGGTCCCTTGAAGCTTTCTTT
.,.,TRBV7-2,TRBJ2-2,CASSATGGTGELFF,TGTGCCAGCAGCGCCACCGGGGGCACCGGGGAGCTGTTTTTT
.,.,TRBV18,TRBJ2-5,CASSPPSGETQYF,TGTGCCAGCTCACCACCGAGTGGGGAGACCCAGTACTTC
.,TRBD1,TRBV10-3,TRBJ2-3,CAIGQGDTQYF,TGTGCCATTGGACAGGGCGATACGCAGTATTTT
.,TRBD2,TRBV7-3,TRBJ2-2,CASSLTGLATYTGELFF,TGTGCCAGCAGCTTAACGGGACTAGCGACCTACACCGGGGAGCTGTTTTTT
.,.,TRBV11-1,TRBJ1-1,CASSLALGTLNTEAFF,TGTGCCAGCAGCTTAGCCTTGGGAACTCTGAACACTGAAGCTTTCTTT
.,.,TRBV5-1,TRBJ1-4,CASSLGSRYEKLFF,TGCGCCAGCAGCTTGGGTAGCCGTTATGAAAAACTGTTTTTT
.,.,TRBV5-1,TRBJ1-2,CASSLGEKEGYTF,TGCGCCAGCAGCTTGGGGGAAAAGGAAGGCTACACCTTC
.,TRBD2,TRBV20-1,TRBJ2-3,CSASPGPSGATDTQYF,TGCAGTGCTAGTCCGGGTCCTAGCGGCGCCACAGATACGCAGTATTTT
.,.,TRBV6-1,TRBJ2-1,CASSEDLVLYEQFF,TGTGCCAGCAGTGAAGATTTAGTTCTCTATGAGCAGTTCTTC
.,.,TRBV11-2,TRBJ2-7,CASSRGALDEQYF,TGTGCCAGCAGTAGGGGGGCTCTAGACGAGCAGTACTTC
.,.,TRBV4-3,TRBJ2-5,CASSQDGQLEGQETQYF,TGCGCCAGCAGCCAAGATGGACAACTAGAGGGGCAAGAGACCCAGTACTTC
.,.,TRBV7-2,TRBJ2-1,CASSLGRVNEQFF,TGTGCCAGCAGCTTAGGGCGGGTCAATGAGCAGTTCTTC
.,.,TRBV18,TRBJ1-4,CASSPSFSEKLFF,TGTGCCAGCTCACCAAGCTTTAGTGAAAAACTGTTTTTT
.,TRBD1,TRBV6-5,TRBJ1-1,CASSYPGQGDTEAFF,TGTGCCAGCAGTTACCCCGGACAGGGAGACACTGAAGCTTTCTTT
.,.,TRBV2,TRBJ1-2,CASSEVLGKRASNTF,TGTGCCAGCAGTGAGGTGTTGGGAAAAAGGGCCAGCAACACCTTC
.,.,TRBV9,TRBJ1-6,CASSVARGSSYNSPLHF,TGTGCCAGCAGCGTAGCTAGGGGAAGCTCCTATAATTCACCCCTCCACTTT
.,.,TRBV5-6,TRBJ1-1,CASSNRDSTEAFF,TGTGCCAGCAGCAACAGGGATAGTACTGAAGCTTTCTTT
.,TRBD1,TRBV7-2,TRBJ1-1,CASSLKGDRVAFF,TGTGCCAGCAGCTTAAAGGGGGACAGGGTCGCTTTCTTT
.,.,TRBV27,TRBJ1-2,CASSLSGRVVGYTF,TGTGCCAGCAGTTTATCTGGCAGGGTGGTTGGCTACACCTTC
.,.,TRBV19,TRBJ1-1,CARTKDSLNTEAFF,TGTGCCAGGACCAAAGACAGTCTGAACACTGAAGCTTTCTTT
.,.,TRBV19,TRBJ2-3,CASRRDGQDSTDTQYF,TGTGCCAGTCGAAGGGACGGCCAAGATAGCACAGATACGCAGTATTTT